Listed below are T cell receptor beta chains from one sample, sequenced in a study of shared T cell receptors in the human thymus. TCRdb keeps only in-frame clones here, not all; method: immunoSEQ multiplex PCR. The sample has hundreds of thousands of clones, more than 75% seen once. A further study also used this sample, focusing on human thymus T cells.

Source material: thymocytes. The source is a boy under two years old with a congenital heart defect. The conserved cysteine and the conserved F or W are not part of the CDR3 here.

V	J	CDR3
TRBV7-2	TRBJ2-2	ASSPTSGRGWELF
TRBV28	TRBJ2-7	ASSLFGGGPHDEQY
TRBV11-2	TRBJ2-5	ASSLEPITGTQY
TRBV7-9	TRBJ2-7	ASRTGGRNPKGAEQY
TRBV9	TRBJ1-3	ASSVTPWGGGAGNTIY
TRBV28	TRBJ2-5	ASSISDSMRTQY
TRBV5-5	TRBJ2-3	ASSFGGREDTQY
TRBV18	TRBJ2-4	ASSRQGAAKNIQY
TRBV27	TRBJ2-1	ASSPFLRSSYNEQF
TRBV5-1	TRBJ2-1	ASSPANGGPSHNEQF
TRBV19	TRBJ2-7	ASSLLQGRSYEQY
TRBV4-1	TRBJ2-1	ASSQGGSYNEQF
TRBV27	TRBJ1-2	ASRATDRGRFGYT
TRBV7-2	TRBJ2-5	ASSLVRTSGREVTQY
TRBV7-6	TRBJ2-3	ASSRRGEGRQPDTQY
TRBV13	TRBJ2-1	ASSLTPRATGTRGHEQF
TRBV5-1	TRBJ2-7	ASSLGPGQGSEQY
TRBV6-1	TRBJ2-5	ASSEVVEDPREGRQETQY
TRBV2	TRBJ1-5	ASTDGGNSNQPQH
TRBV4-1	TRBJ2-3	ASSLLQVSTDTQY
TRBV7-9	TRBJ2-3	ASSLGRDKSTDTQY
TRBV14	TRBJ2-7	ASSQGPGYGSYEQY
TRBV30	TRBJ2-1	AWTSTYNEQF
TRBV11-2	TRBJ2-1	ASSLGAELYNEQF
TRBV6-6	TRBJ2-1	ASSYRGLYYEQF
TRBV6-1	TRBJ2-7	ASSERTSGRTPPGQGQY
TRBV30	TRBJ2-2	AWSGLPKNTGELF
TRBV12-5	TRBJ1-4	ASGFGQGETNEKLF
TRBV27	TRBJ2-7	ASSTTSGMGEQY
TRBV25-1	TRBJ1-1	ASSEDRARTEAF
TRBV21-1	TRBJ2-1	ASSKEAGLTGGASYNEQF
TRBV5-1	TRBJ2-5	ASSSSGSGGGETQY
TRBV11-2	TRBJ2-7	ASSDRLALEQY
TRBV7-9	TRBJ2-5	ASSSGGWGGETQY
TRBV14	TRBJ1-1	ASSQTITPPVPGQGQHTEAF
TRBV9	TRBJ2-1	ASSVVSSAALAEQF
TRBV28	TRBJ2-7	ASSLSGHGTYEQY
TRBV19	TRBJ1-5	ASSIDHGEIKNSNQPQH
TRBV4-2	TRBJ2-7	ASSQVPSGSSYEQY
TRBV18	TRBJ1-1	ASSPPDRLKTEAF
TRBV7-9	TRBJ2-3	ASSEWASTAHSTDTQY
TRBV7-2	TRBJ2-5	ASRLAGGPGETQY
TRBV14	TRBJ1-1	ASSQVPDRSTGGDLGTEAF
TRBV7-6	TRBJ2-2	ASSLGMRWTDTGELF
TRBV12-5	TRBJ2-2	ASGPTAGELF
TRBV7-9	TRBJ1-6	ASSGRDRPNSPLH
TRBV27	TRBJ1-4	ASRFGQGANEKLF
TRBV5-1	TRBJ2-7	ASSSGAREGLREQY
TRBV28	TRBJ2-7	ASSSPPPPRPVQPGEQY
TRBV28	TRBJ2-7	ASRTRTGRAYEQY
TRBV4-3	TRBJ2-7	ASSREGVDSYEQY
TRBV7-9	TRBJ1-5	ASSPIGRGVDQPQH
TRBV9	TRBJ2-5	ASSLSDPRTSGRGTQY
TRBV4-3	NA	ASSTRLGYREGQETQY
TRBV5-1	TRBJ2-1	ASSLSSSGPDYNEQF